Listed here is a single T cell receptor (beta chain). This entry is derived from a study of blood T cell repertoires in COVID-19. Study as a whole: The United States, Italy and Spain provided the acute and convalescent COVID-19 samples.

V lost 9 bases and J lost 4; bases outside the gene matches: 6. Germline CDR1 and CDR2: ENHRY and SYGVKD. The CDR3 contains 13 residues. Original processing methods: Reference gene primers were amplified, and this amplification served to estimate nucleated cell counts. Here immunoSEQ multiplex PCR was the method, and the copy in TCRdb shows in-frame clones only, minus some. V, J and clone size are those of that table, while D and trimming were read from the DNA. This repertoire shows approximately 65,000 clones, roughly 70% found once; its top ten account for approximately 50%. Clinical history reported by participants formed the basis on which cohorts were assigned. No more than 2 weeks before study entry, exposed participants had met a case of COVID-19.

Sample: PBMCs or T cells enriched from blood (not recorded which). The chain has TRBV10-3 and TRBJ2-7; 10 nucleotides align to TRBD1. The receptor was derived from a woman aged 55-69 years who had been exposed to COVID-19. The CDR3 bases are TGTGCCATTCGGACAGGGGGGAGGTACGAGCAGTACTTC. It specifies CAIRTGGRYEQYF.